The 32 T cell receptor beta chains presented below share a single source sample, sequenced in a study of T cell repertoires in cytomegalovirus infection. Via MiXCR, TCRdb re-called the reads, giving one row per CDR3 protein. The table includes about 700,000 distinct CDR3 sequences, 30% to 40% detected once. For these receptors, no antigen is known. The specimen comprised cultured PBMCs, sampled from culture after CMV antigen stimulation. The receptor source for this set is a human donor in good health (CMV status not recorded). Some clones in this sample may be carry-over from other donors' samples.

This clonotype has only a few counts. The genes are TRBV11-1 and TRBJ2-5; 8 bases agree with TRBD2. The CDR3 has 15 residues. Trimming removed 5 bases from V and 3 bases from J; junction bases left unmatched: 8. Germline-derived CDR1 and CDR2 are SGHAT and FQDESV (reference sequence). As DNA, the CDR3 is TGTGCCAGCAGCCCTTCAGCGGGGGCGAAAGAGACCCAGTACTTC. This gives the protein CASSPSAGAKETQYF. The variable domain in full, completed from reference TRBV11-1 and TRBJ2-5, reads EAEVAQSPRYKITEKSQAVAFWCDPISGHATLYWYRQILGQGPELLVQFQDESVVDDSQLPKDRFSAERLKGVDSTLKIQPAELGDSAMYLCASSPSAGAKETQYFGPGTRLLVL.

This clonotype was found a few times. J is TRBJ1-2 and V is TRBV19; D not certain. The CDR3 is 15 residues long. The V gene's germline CDR1 is LNHDA and CDR2 SQIVND (reference sequence). V was cut by 0 bases and J by 0 bases, with 8 bases left in between. The CDR3: CASSIDGSSNYGYTF. The DNA for the CDR3 is TGTGCCAGTAGTATAGACGGGAGCTCTAACTATGGCTACACCTTC.

In its sample, this clonotype was seen a few times. CDR3 region: CASSSGLRSYYGYTF. CDR3 DNA sequence: TGTGCCAGCAGTTCCGGACTACGCAGCTACTATGGCTACACCTTC. The chain couples TRBV28 to TRBJ1-2, with D hard to call. CDR1 is MDHEN, CDR2 SYDVKM, per germline. The CDR3 sequence is 15 residues long. V lost 4 bases and J lost 3, with 15 bases in between.

The CDR3 loop reads CASSHTPLLYEQYF. The CDR3 region has the DNA TGTGCCAGCAGCCACACTCCTTTACTTTACGAGCAGTACTTC. The V gene is TRBV3-1, the J gene TRBJ2-7; D remains ambiguous. The CDR3 is 14 residues long. Germline assignment: CDR1 LGHDT and CDR2 YNNKEL (reference sequence). Trimming took off 3 bases at V and 4 bases at J, with 13 bases between the two ends.

A few counts support this clonotype. The V and J genes are TRBV24-1 and TRBJ2-1; TRBD2 is a possible D gene (6 bases). CDR1 KGHDR and CDR2 SFDVKD come from the germline V gene. Deletions cut 4 bases from V and 3 bases from J, with 12 bases between. The CDR3 spans 15 residues. CDR3 sequence reads: CATSEGGKDYNEQFF. DNA for the CDR3: TGTGCCACCAGTGAAGGCGGGAAAGACTACAATGAGCAGTTCTTC.

This rearrangement joins TRBV7-2 to TRBJ2-3; no firm D call. The CDR3 length is 15 residues. The germline V and J ends were trimmed by 5 bases and 1 base, with 13 bases remaining between them. Germline CDR1 reads SGHTA; CDR2 reads FQGNSA. The CDR3 sequence is CASSPYTPGTDTQYF. The CDR3 nucleotides are TGTGCCAGCAGCCCATATACCCCTGGCACAGATACGCAGTATTTT.

This sequence joins TRBV5-1 and TRBJ2-7; TRBD2 aligns across 11 bases. Germline values: CDR1 SGHRS, CDR2 YFSETQ. The trim removed 0 bases at V and 2 bases at J, leaving 1 base unmatched. This CDR3 region has 15 residues. For the CDR3, the DNA is TGCGCCAGCAGCTTGGTGACTAGCGGGACCTACGAGCAGTACTTC. Its protein is CASSLVTSGTYEQYF.

This clonotype appeared once. The CDR3 loop is CASSSRADEQFF. The DNA of the CDR3 is TGTGCCAGCAGCTCGAGGGCCGATGAGCAGTTCTTC. This chain links TRBV5-4 with TRBJ2-1; D is perhaps TRBD2 (5 bases). Germline lookup yields CDR1 SGHNT and CDR2 YYREEE (reference sequence). The length of the CDR3 is 12 residues. The germline V and J ends were trimmed by 3 bases and 8 bases, with 9 bases remaining between them.

The CDR3 sequence: CSARRPSGSIGRTDTQYF. The CDR3 DNA reads TGCAGTGCTAGACGGCCTAGCGGGAGCATCGGCCGCACAGATACGCAGTATTTT. The rearrangement links TRBV20-1 to TRBJ2-3; 10 nucleotides align to TRBD2. Germline V CDR1 and CDR2: DFQATT, SNEGSKA (reference sequence). Germline trimming cut 2 bases from V and 1 base from J; bases unmatched to any gene: 12. The CDR3 extends over 18 amino acids.

The chain is built from TRBV7-4 and TRBJ2-2; 10 bases agree with TRBD1. This CDR3 region has 16 residues. Looked up from germline, CDR1 is SGHVT and CDR2 is SQSDAQ. The trim removed 8 bases at V and 3 bases at J, leaving 9 bases unmatched. CDR3 in DNA: TGTGCCAGCGAACGTGTGGACAGGGGGTACACCGGGGAGCTGTTTTTT. Its translation: CASERVDRGYTGELFF.

This rearrangement joins TRBV11-2 to TRBJ2-1; the D gene is possibly TRBD2 (6 bases). This CDR3 region has 14 residues. Trimming stripped 0 bases from V and 15 bases from J, with 18 bases between. Germline V gene sequence: CDR1 SGHAT, CDR2 FQNNGV. This CDR3 reads CASSLDLRETSPFF. The CDR3 DNA is TGTGCCAGCAGCTTAGATCTAAGAGAGACTAGTCCGTTCTTC.

This clonotype showed up just a few times. The genes are TRBV7-2 and TRBJ1-2, with D maybe TRBD1 (5 bases). Germline loops: CDR1 SGHTA, CDR2 FQGNSA. This CDR3 is built from 13 residues. V lost 3 bases, J lost 7 bases, and 12 bases lay in between. CDR3 in amino acids: CASSFQGSGGYTF. The CDR3 DNA follows: TGTGCCAGCAGCTTCCAGGGCAGTGGTGGCTACACCTTC.

V usage is TRBV6-1 and J usage is TRBJ2-1; D is undetermined. The V gene's germline CDR1 is MNHNS and CDR2 SASEGT. The CDR3 length is 17 residues. The V gene lost 2 bases and the J gene lost 1 base, with 15 bases spanning the gap. DNA for the CDR3: TGTGCCAGCAGTGAAATCCCCGTACGAAGGTCCTACAATGAGCAGTTCTTC. As protein: CASSEIPVRRSYNEQFF.

This clonotype was observed at least ten times. The V and J genes are TRBV7-2 and TRBJ1-5; D unresolved. The CDR3 runs to 15 residues. The V end lost 0 bases, the J end lost 0 bases, and 6 bases lay between the germline ends. The germline V gene has CDR1 SGHTA and CDR2 FQGNSA. The CDR3, as DNA: TGTGCCAGCAGCTTAGCGGGTTTTAGCAATCAGCCCCAGCATTTT. It translates to CASSLAGFSNQPQHF.

The table lists this clonotype with a few counts. This rearrangement joins TRBV4-1 to TRBJ2-7; D uncertain. This CDR3 has 14 residues. Trimming pared 1 base from V and 3 bases from J, leaving 10 bases between. CDR1 is MGHRA and CDR2 is YSYEKL in the germline V gene. CDR3 region: CASSQGGTDYEQYF. The CDR3 DNA sequence: TGCGCCAGCAGCCAAGGTGGTACAGACTACGAGCAGTACTTC.

This chain joins TRBV20-1 and TRBJ2-7; D unresolved. CDR1 is DFQATT and CDR2 is SNEGSKA in the germline V gene (reference sequence). This CDR3 has 14 amino acids. The chain's CDR3 is CSASLHGSAYEQYF. CDR3 nucleotide sequence: TGCAGCGCCAGTCTCCACGGGTCCGCCTACGAGCAGTACTTC.

The chain recombines TRBV20-1 with TRBJ2-3, with D perhaps TRBD1 (6 bases). The germline V gene has CDR1 DFQATT and CDR2 SNEGSKA (reference sequence). This CDR3 spans 14 amino acids. The V end was cut by 2 bases, the J end by 2 bases, with 11 bases between. DNA of the CDR3: TGCAGTGCTAGACAGGGGCGAAACACAGATACGCAGTATTTT. Its translation: CSARQGRNTDTQYF.

DNA of the CDR3: TGTGCCAGCAGTGATCAGGGGTTGGACATTCAGTACTTC. This encodes CASSDQGLDIQYF. The chain is built from TRBV6-1 and TRBJ2-4, with D maybe TRBD1 (6 bases). Trimming took 3 bases from V and 8 from J, leaving 11 bases between them. The CDR3 spans 13 residues. CDR1 is MNHNS, CDR2 SASEGT, per germline.

V usage is TRBV27 and J usage is TRBJ2-1, with D perhaps matching TRBD2 (5 bases). The germline V gene has CDR1 MNHEY and CDR2 SMNVEV (reference sequence). The CDR3 contains 13 residues. Between the trimmed V and J ends, which lost 0 bases and 10 bases, there was a span of 10 bases. This CDR3 reads CASSLSEVAEQFF. The CDR3, as DNA: TGTGCCAGCAGTTTATCGGAGGTAGCGGAGCAGTTCTTC.

In this sample, this clonotype turned up many times. The V gene is TRBV7-8, the J gene TRBJ2-7; maybe TRBD1 (6 bases). Germline values: CDR1 SGHVS, CDR2 FQNEAQ. Between the trimmed V and J ends, which lost 7 bases and 6 bases, there was a span of 16 bases. This CDR3 has 13 amino acids. CDR3 sequence (DNA): TGTGCCAGCAAGAACAGGGAAATTGGCGAGCAGTACTTC. The encoded protein is CASKNREIGEQYF.

The chain employs TRBV6-1 and TRBJ1-6, with a tentative D call TRBD1 (6 bases). This CDR3 spans 21 amino acids. The germline V gene encodes CDR1 MNHNS and CDR2 SASEGT. Trimming shortened V by 5 bases and J by 0 bases, and 26 bases separated the two germline ends. The CDR3 region is CASSSWRRGYPSSSYNSPLHF. CDR3 bases: TGTGCCAGCAGTTCGTGGAGGAGGGGGTACCCCTCGAGCTCCTATAATTCACCCCTCCACTTT.

This rearrangement joins TRBV30 to TRBJ1-1, with a weak D call TRBD1 (5 bases). The V end was cut by 8 bases, the J end by 4 bases, with 20 bases between. The CDR3 contains 14 residues. In germline, CDR1 is GTSNPN, CDR2 SVGIG (reference sequence). CDR3 loop: CARTPGAGGTEAFF. The CDR3 coding sequence is TGTGCCCGCACCCCCGGGGCAGGCGGCACTGAAGCTTTCTTT.

The table lists this clonotype with a few counts. This chain joins TRBV7-6 and TRBJ2-3; TRBD2 aligns across 8 bases. J was trimmed by 5 bases and V by 3 bases; bases with no gene match: 13. The CDR3 length is 17 residues. Germline V lookup: CDR1 SGHVS, CDR2 FNYEAQ. The CDR3 spells CASSLGAGGFRVDTQYF. CDR3 nucleotide sequence: TGTGCCAGCAGCTTGGGTGCGGGAGGCTTTCGGGTAGATACGCAGTATTTT.

J is TRBJ2-3 and V is TRBV11-2, with 7 bases aligning to TRBD1. V lost 4 bases and J lost 3; bases outside the gene matches: 7. Germline loops: CDR1 SGHAT, CDR2 FQNNGV. The CDR3 sequence is 15 residues long. DNA for the CDR3: TGTGCCAGCAGCTGGGGACAGCAGGGGACAGATACGCAGTATTTT. Its translation: CASSWGQQGTDTQYF. Looking up the rest from reference TRBV11-2 and TRBJ2-3 gives the full variable domain: EAGVAQSPRYKIIEKRQSVAFWCNPISGHATLYWYQQILGQGPKLLIQFQNNGVVDDSQLPKDRFSAERLKGVDSTLKIQPAKLEDSAVYLCASSWGQQGTDTQYFGPGTRLTVL.

The CDR3: CATSSGRAPVLSYGYTF. The CDR3 nucleotides read TGTGCCACCAGCAGCGGGAGGGCGCCCGTGCTATCCTATGGCTACACCTTC. V usage is TRBV15 and J usage is TRBJ1-2; D is ambiguous. This CDR3 spans 17 amino acids. V dropped 3 bases and J dropped 4 bases, with 21 bases sitting between them. From germline, CDR1 is LNHNV and CDR2 YYDKDF (reference sequence).

The chain employs TRBV19 and TRBJ2-5; D could derive from TRBD1 or TRBD2 (6 bases each). CDR3 length: 15 amino acids. V was pared by 4 bases and J by 2 bases, with 14 bases between. The V gene's germline CDR1 is LNHDA and CDR2 SQIVND (reference sequence). CDR3 amino acids: CASSTPSGAQETQYF. Written as DNA, the CDR3 is TGTGCCAGTAGTACCCCGTCGGGGGCACAAGAGACCCAGTACTTC.

This clonotype appeared a few times. The J gene is TRBJ2-7, the V gene TRBV6-5; TRBD1 is a possible D gene (5 bases). Between the trimmed V and J ends, which lost 4 bases and 6 bases, there was a span of 13 bases. This CDR3 has 13 amino acids. The germline gives CDR1 MNHEY, CDR2 SVGAGI. The CDR3 is CASSLLTGGEQYF. The CDR3 bases are TGTGCCAGCAGTTTGCTAACAGGCGGCGAGCAGTACTTC.

The chain has TRBV11-1 and TRBJ1-2, with a possible D match to TRBD1 (5 bases). Per the germline V gene, CDR1 is SGHAT and CDR2 is FQDESV (reference sequence). This CDR3 has 13 amino acids. The germline V and J ends were trimmed by 5 bases and 3 bases, with 10 bases remaining between them. This CDR3 reads CASSTQGYYGYTF. CDR3 coding DNA: TGTGCCAGCAGCACGCAGGGATACTATGGCTACACCTTC.

CDR3: CASSFRNNYGYTF. For the CDR3, the DNA is TGTGCCAGCAGTTTTCGGAATAACTATGGCTACACCTTC. The gene calls are TRBV12-3 or TRBV12-4 and TRBJ1-2; D gene ambiguous. The V end was cut by 3 bases, the J end by 1 base, with 6 bases between. The CDR3 is made up of 13 amino acids.

The J gene is TRBJ1-6, the V gene TRBV6-1, with TRBD1 identical over 9 bases. The CDR3 loop spans 18 amino acids. The V gene end was trimmed by 2 bases and the J gene end by 6 bases; junction bases not matched to a gene: 11. The germline V gene encodes CDR1 MNHNS and CDR2 SASEGT. The CDR3 region has the DNA TGTGCCAGCAGTGAACAGGCTAGGGGGACAGGGTTTAATTCACCCCTCCACTTT. As protein: CASSEQARGTGFNSPLHF.

The chain joins TRBV29-1 to TRBJ2-5, with no clear D. CDR3 length equals 13 residues. In germline, CDR1 is SQVTM, CDR2 ANQGSEA. V shed 3 bases and J shed 1 base, with 9 bases lying between them. This CDR3 is CSVELSFQETQYF. The CDR3 nucleotides are TGCAGCGTTGAGTTGAGCTTCCAAGAGACCCAGTACTTC. Full variable domain (remainder filled in from reference TRBV29-1 and TRBJ2-5): SAVISQKPSRDICQRGTSLTIQCQVDSQVTMMFWYRQQPGQSLTLIATANQGSEATYESGFVIDKFPISRPNLTFSTLTVSNMSPEDSSIYLCSVELSFQETQYFGPGTRLLVL.

This clonotype came up many times. The chain couples TRBV27 to TRBJ1-1, with D tentatively TRBD1 (6 bases). V lost 5 bases to trimming and J lost 1 base, with 11 bases between them. CDR3 size: 14 residues. CDR1 and CDR2 from the germline V gene are MNHEY and SMNVEV (reference sequence). The CDR3 region has the DNA TGTGCCAGCAGTCGACCGGGACAGAACACTGAAGCTTTCTTT. Amino acid sequence: CASSRPGQNTEAFF.